This T cell receptor beta chain stems from a study of spatial heterogeneity in lung cancer. The time point here: sample taken at primary tumor resection. Sequencing of whole RNA from tumor, nontumor lung or frozen PBMC involved no sorting. The donor group consisted of some 70 patients who had untreated, early-stage non-small cell lung cancer. Germline CDR1 reads SGHRS; CDR2 reads YFSETQ. V gave up 4 bases and J gave up 5 bases, with 1 base separating them. This CDR3 comprises 10 residues. Remarks on this clonotype: Antigen unknown.

Every individual TCR cDNA molecule carried its own unique molecular identifier, which allowed correction of PCR and sequencing errors. TCRdb recomputed calls from the 5' RACE reads with MiXCR, one row per CDR3 protein. The data contain 60,000 to 80,000 distinct CDR3 sequences, more than 10% of them seen just once; the ten biggest clones take up about 7.1%. Overall study findings and caveats: In blood, ubiquitous expanded tumor TCRs appeared more at resection than follow-up.

This chain joins TRBV5-1 and TRBJ2-1; the D is unclear. The material was PBMCs, obtained at surgery. The receptor was derived from a male donor with early-stage non-small cell lung cancer. DNA for the CDR3: TGCGCCAGCAGCGACAATGAGCAGTTCTTC. This encodes CASSDNEQFF.